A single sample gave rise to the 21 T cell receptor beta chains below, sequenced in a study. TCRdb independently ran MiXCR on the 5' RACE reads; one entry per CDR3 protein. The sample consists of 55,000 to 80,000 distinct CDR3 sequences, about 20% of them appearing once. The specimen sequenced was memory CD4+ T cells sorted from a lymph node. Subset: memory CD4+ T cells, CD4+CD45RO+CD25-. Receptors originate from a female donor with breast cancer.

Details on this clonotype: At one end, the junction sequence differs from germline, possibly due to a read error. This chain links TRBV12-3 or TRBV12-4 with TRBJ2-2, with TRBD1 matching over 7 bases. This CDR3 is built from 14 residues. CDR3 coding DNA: TGTGCCAGCAGTGACAAACAGGGGAACGGGAAGCTGTTTTTT. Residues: CASSDKQGNGKLFF.

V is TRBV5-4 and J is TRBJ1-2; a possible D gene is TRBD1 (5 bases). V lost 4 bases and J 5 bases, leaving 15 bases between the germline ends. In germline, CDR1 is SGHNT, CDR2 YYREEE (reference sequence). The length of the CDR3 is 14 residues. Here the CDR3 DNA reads TGTGCCAGCAGCCCCGGGACGGAGATATATGGCTACACCTTC. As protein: CASSPGTEIYGYTF.

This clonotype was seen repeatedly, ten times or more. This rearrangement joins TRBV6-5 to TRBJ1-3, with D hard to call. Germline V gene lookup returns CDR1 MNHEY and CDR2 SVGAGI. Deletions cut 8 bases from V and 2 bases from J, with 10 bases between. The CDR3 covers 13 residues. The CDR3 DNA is TGTGCCAGCGCAAAGGAAACTGGAAACACCATATATTTT. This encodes CASAKETGNTIYF.

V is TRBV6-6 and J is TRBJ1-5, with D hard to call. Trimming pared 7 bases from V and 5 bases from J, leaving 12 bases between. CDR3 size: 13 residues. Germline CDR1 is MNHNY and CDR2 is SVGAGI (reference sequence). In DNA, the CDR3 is TGTGCCAGCAAAAATCTGGGAGATCAGCCCCAGCATTTT. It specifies CASKNLGDQPQHF.

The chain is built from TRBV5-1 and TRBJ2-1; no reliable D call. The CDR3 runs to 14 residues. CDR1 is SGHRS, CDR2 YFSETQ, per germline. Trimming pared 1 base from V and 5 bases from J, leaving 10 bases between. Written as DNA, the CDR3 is TGCGCCAGCAGCTTGACAGTACTCAACAATGAGCAGTTCTTC. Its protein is CASSLTVLNNEQFF.

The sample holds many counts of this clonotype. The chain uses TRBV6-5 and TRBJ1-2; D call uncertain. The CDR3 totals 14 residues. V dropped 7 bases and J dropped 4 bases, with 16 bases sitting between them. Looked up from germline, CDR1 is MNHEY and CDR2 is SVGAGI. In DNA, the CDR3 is TGTGCCAGCACTCGGGTCCCCAGTACCTATGGCTACACCTTC. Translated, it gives CASTRVPSTYGYTF.

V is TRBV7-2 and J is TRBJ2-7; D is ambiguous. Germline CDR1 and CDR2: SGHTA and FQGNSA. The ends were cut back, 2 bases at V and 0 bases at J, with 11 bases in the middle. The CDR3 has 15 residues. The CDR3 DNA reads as TGTGCCAGCAGCTTATTCGGGCACAGCTCCTACGAGCAGTACTTC. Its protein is CASSLFGHSSYEQYF. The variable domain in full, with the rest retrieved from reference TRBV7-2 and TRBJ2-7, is GAGVSQSPSNKVTEKGKDVELRCDPISGHTALYWYRQSLGQGLEFLIYFQGNSAPDKSGLPSDRFSAERTGGSVSTLTIQRTQQEDSAVYLCASSLFGHSSYEQYFGPGTRLTVT.

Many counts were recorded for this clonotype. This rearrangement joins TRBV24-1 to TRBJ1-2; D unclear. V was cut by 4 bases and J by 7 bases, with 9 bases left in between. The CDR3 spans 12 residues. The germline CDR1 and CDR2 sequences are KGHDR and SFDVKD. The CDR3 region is CATSDSWFGYTF. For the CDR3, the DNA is TGTGCCACCAGTGACTCGTGGTTTGGCTACACCTTC.

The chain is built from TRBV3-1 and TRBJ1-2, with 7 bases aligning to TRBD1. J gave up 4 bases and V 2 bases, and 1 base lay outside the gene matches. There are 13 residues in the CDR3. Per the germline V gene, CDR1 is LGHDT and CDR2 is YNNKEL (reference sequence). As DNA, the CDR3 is TGTGCCAGCAGCCAACGACAGGGCTATGGCTACACCTTC. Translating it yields CASSQRQGYGYTF. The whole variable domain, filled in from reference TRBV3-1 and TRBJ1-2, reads DTAVSQTPKYLVTQMGNDKSIKCEQNLGHDTMYWYKQDSKKFLKIMFSYNNKELIINETVPNRFSPKSPDKAHLNLHINSLELGDSAVYFCASSQRQGYGYTFGSGTRLTVV.

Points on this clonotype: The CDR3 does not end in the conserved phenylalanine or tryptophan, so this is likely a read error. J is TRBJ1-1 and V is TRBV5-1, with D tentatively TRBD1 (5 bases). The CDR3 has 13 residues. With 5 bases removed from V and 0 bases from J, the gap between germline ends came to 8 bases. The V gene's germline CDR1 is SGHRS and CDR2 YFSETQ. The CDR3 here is CASRRGMNTEAFC. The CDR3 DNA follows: TGCGCCAGCAGGAGGGGAATGAACACTGAAGCTTTCTGT.

CDR3 region: CSARDPGRSYEQYF. CDR3 nucleotides: TGCAGTGCTAGAGACCCCGGAAGGTCCTACGAGCAGTACTTC. This chain connects TRBV20-1 to TRBJ2-7; D remains unclear. V gave up 0 bases and J gave up 1 base, with 10 bases separating them. The CDR3 contains 14 residues. Germline loops: CDR1 DFQATT, CDR2 SNEGSKA (reference sequence).

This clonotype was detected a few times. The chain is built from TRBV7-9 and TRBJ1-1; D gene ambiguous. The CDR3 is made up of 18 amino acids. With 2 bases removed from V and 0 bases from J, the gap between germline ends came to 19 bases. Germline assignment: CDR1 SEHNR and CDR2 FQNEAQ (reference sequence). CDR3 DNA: TGTGCCAGCAGCTTATTTAGGGCCTCCGGAGTGGTGAACACTGAAGCTTTCTTT. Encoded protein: CASSLFRASGVVNTEAFF.

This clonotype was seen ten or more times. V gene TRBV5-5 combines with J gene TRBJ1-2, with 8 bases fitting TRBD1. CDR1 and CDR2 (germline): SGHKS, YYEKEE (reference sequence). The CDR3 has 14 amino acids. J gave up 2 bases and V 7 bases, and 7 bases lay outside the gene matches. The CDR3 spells CASSTGAQNYGYTF. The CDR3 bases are TGTGCCAGCTCGACAGGGGCCCAAAACTATGGCTACACCTTC.

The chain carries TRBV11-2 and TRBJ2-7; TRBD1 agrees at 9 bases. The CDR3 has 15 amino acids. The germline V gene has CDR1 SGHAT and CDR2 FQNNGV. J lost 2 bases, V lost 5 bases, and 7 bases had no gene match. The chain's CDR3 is CASSRNRDRAYEQYF. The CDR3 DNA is TGTGCCAGCAGCCGAAACCGGGACAGGGCCTACGAGCAGTACTTC.

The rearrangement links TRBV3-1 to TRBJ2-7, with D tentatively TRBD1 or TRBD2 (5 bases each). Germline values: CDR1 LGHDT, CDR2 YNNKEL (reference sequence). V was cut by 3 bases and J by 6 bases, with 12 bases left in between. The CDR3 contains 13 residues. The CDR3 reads CASSQRGSGEQYF. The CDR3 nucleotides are TGTGCCAGCAGCCAGAGGGGTTCTGGCGAGCAGTACTTC.

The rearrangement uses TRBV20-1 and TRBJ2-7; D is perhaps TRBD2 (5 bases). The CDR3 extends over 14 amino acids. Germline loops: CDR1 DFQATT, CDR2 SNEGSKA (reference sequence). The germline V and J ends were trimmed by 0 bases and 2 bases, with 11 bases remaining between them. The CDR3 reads CSARDPAGTYEQYF. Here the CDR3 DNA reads TGCAGTGCTAGAGATCCGGCGGGCACCTACGAGCAGTACTTC.

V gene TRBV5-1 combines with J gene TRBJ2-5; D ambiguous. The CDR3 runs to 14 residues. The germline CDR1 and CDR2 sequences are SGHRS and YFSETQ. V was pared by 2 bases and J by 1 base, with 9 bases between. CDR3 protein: CASSFQGIQETQYF. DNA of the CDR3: TGCGCCAGCAGCTTTCAAGGGATCCAAGAGACCCAGTACTTC.

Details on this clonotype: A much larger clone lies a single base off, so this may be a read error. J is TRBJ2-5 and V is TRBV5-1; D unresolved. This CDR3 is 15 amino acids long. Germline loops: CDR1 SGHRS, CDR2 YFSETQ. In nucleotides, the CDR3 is TGCGCCTGCAGCTTGGCAGACTTCACCCAAGAGACCCAGTACTTC. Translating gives CACSLADFTQETQYF.

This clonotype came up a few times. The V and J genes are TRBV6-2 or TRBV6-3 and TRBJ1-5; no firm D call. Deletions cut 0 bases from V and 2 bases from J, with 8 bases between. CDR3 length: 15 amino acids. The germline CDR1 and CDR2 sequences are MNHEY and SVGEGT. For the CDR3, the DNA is TGTGCCAGCAGTTACTCGGCGGTGGGCAATCAGCCCCAGCATTTT. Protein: CASSYSAVGNQPQHF.

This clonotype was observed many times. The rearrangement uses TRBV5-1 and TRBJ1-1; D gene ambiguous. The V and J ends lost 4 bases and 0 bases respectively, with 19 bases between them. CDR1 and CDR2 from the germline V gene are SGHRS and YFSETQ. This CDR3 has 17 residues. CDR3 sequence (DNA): TGCGCCAGCAGCCCCTGGGCCCTTGGAATCATGAACACTGAAGCTTTCTTT. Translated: CASSPWALGIMNTEAFF.

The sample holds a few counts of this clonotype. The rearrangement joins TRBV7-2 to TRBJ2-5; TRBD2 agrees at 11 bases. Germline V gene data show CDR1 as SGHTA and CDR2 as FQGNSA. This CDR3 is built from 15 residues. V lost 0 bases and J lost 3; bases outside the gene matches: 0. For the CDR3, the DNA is TGTGCCAGCAGCTTAGCGGGACTAGCGGAAGAGACCCAGTACTTC. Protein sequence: CASSLAGLAEETQYF.